Below, 15 T cell receptor beta chains from the same sample are listed, as sequenced in a study of T cell responses to AZD1222 COVID-19 vaccine (dated by TCRdb to the early 2020s). The library was prepared using the immunoSEQ multiplex PCR assay. TCRdb holds this immuneACCESS table with in-frame rearrangements only. Some clones are missing; in checked studies, unresolved V genes explain under half, and the rest has no known cause. Here the sample has 85,000 to 130,000 clones; roughly 89% occur a single time. The top ten constitute about 3% of the sample. The sample's time point label, in plain terms: baseline before first vaccination. The source material was peripheral blood, sampled on day 0 of AZD1222 vaccination. The origin of the receptors is an adult in good health.

The chain joins TRBV5-4 to TRBJ1-1; 8 bases map to TRBD1. V lost 6 bases to trimming and J lost 0 bases; unmatched junction nucleotides: 7. The germline V gene encodes CDR1 SGHNT and CDR2 YYREEE (reference sequence). The CDR3 totals 15 residues. This CDR3 is CASTQGQGMNTEAFF. DNA for the CDR3: TGTGCCAGCACCCAAGGACAGGGAATGAACACTGAAGCTTTCTTT.

CDR3 sequence: CASSRGRENTEAFF. The CDR3 DNA sequence: TGTGCCAGTAGTAGGGGCAGAGAGAACACTGAAGCTTTCTTT. The gene calls are TRBV19 and TRBJ1-1, with D perhaps matching TRBD1 (5 bases). V dropped 4 bases and J dropped 1 base, with 10 bases sitting between them. CDR1 LNHDA and CDR2 SQIVND come from the germline V gene (reference sequence). The CDR3 totals 14 residues.

The gene calls are TRBV19 and TRBJ1-4; 9 bases are shared with TRBD1. V was clipped by 6 bases and J by 4 bases; unmatched bases: 3. The CDR3 runs to 14 residues. Germline assignment: CDR1 LNHDA and CDR2 SQIVND (reference sequence). The CDR3 spells CASSGQGINEKLFF. For the CDR3, the DNA is TGTGCCAGTAGCGGACAGGGGATTAATGAAAAACTGTTTTTT.

This chain joins TRBV11-2 and TRBJ2-7; D might be TRBD1 (6 bases). Germline loops: CDR1 SGHAT, CDR2 FQNNGV. Trimming took 4 bases from V and 2 from J, leaving 15 bases between them. The CDR3 length is 15 residues. The CDR3: CASSSIQGRAYEQYF. The CDR3 nucleotides are TGTGCCAGCAGCTCGATACAGGGAAGAGCCTACGAGCAGTACTTC.

The V gene is TRBV7-6, the J gene TRBJ2-3; D tentatively fits TRBD1 or TRBD2 (5 bases each). V shed 0 bases and J shed 1 base, with 14 bases lying between them. This CDR3 contains 17 residues. In germline, CDR1 is SGHVS, CDR2 FNYEAQ. The CDR3 is CASSLAEAGRGTDTQYF. CDR3 nucleotides: TGTGCCAGCAGCTTAGCGGAGGCAGGGCGAGGCACAGATACGCAGTATTTT.

The V and J genes are TRBV19 and TRBJ1-6, with 7 bases that match TRBD1. The germline V gene encodes CDR1 LNHDA and CDR2 SQIVND (reference sequence). The CDR3 contains 14 residues. Trimming removed 2 bases from V and 7 bases from J; junction bases left unmatched: 2. The CDR3 nucleotides read TGTGCCAGTAGTATACAGGGGGGAAATTCACCCCTCCACTTT. It encodes CASSIQGGNSPLHF.

The CDR3: CAISEDSSTTEAFF. The CDR3 bases are TGTGCCATCAGTGAGGACAGCTCGACCACTGAAGCTTTCTTT. This chain connects TRBV10-3 to TRBJ1-1; tentatively, D is TRBD1 (5 bases). V lost 2 bases and J lost 4, with 11 bases in between. Germline V gene sequence: CDR1 ENHRY, CDR2 SYGVKD. CDR3 length: 14 residues.

The V call is TRBV6-2 or TRBV6-3, the J call TRBJ1-3, with no clear D. Trimming pared 5 bases from V and 4 bases from J, leaving 12 bases between. This CDR3 has 14 residues. CDR1 and CDR2 (germline): MNHEY, SVGEGT. CDR3 region: CASSPERVGNTIYF. The CDR3 DNA reads as TGTGCCAGCAGTCCCGAACGCGTCGGAAACACCATATATTTT.

V gene TRBV11-2 combines with J gene TRBJ1-5, with unresolved D. Germline values: CDR1 SGHAT, CDR2 FQNNGV. The CDR3 length is 17 residues. Trimming took off 4 bases at V and 5 bases at J, with 21 bases between the two ends. The CDR3 nucleotides are TGTGCCAGCAGCTCCTCTCCCAGGCCCTCCGTTGATCAGCCCCAGCATTTT. Protein product: CASSSSPRPSVDQPQHF.

This clone was observed once. The chain uses TRBV18 and TRBJ2-1; 9 positions agree with TRBD2. V lost 3 bases to trimming and J lost 5 bases; unmatched junction nucleotides: 2. The length of the CDR3 is 14 residues. The V gene's germline CDR1 is KGHSH and CDR2 LQKENI. This CDR3 reads CASSPGTSHNEQFF. The CDR3 DNA is TGTGCCAGCTCACCGGGGACTAGCCACAATGAGCAGTTCTTC. Using reference TRBV18 and TRBJ2-1 for the parts outside the CDR3, the full variable domain is NAGVMQNPRHLVRRRGQEARLRCSPMKGHSHVYWYRQLPEEGLKFMVYLQKENIIDESGMPKERFSAEFPKEGPSILRIQQVVRGDSAAYFCASSPGTSHNEQFFGPGTRLTVL.

J is TRBJ1-5 and V is TRBV4-3; the D is unclear. CDR1 and CDR2 from the germline V gene are LGHNA and YSLEER. There are 15 residues in the CDR3. Trimming cost V 1 base and J 0 bases, with 7 bases left between them. CDR3 in DNA: TGCGCCAGCAGCCAAGTTTTTCATAGCAATCAGCCCCAGCATTTT. Translated, it gives CASSQVFHSNQPQHF.

V usage is TRBV19 and J usage is TRBJ2-3, with TRBD2 identical over 12 bases. Germline lookup yields CDR1 LNHDA and CDR2 SQIVND (reference sequence). This CDR3 contains 15 residues. Germline trimming cut 5 bases from V and 9 bases from J; bases unmatched to any gene: 9. CDR3 in DNA: TGTGCCAGTAGTTCGGGCCTAGCGGGGGGGTTGACGCAGTATTTT. Its protein product is CASSSGLAGGLTQYF.

The gene calls are TRBV5-4 and TRBJ1-3; D remains ambiguous. The ends were cut back, 2 bases at V and 0 bases at J, with 3 bases in the middle. The CDR3 sequence is 13 residues long. CDR1 SGHNT and CDR2 YYREEE come from the germline V gene (reference sequence). The CDR3 bases are TGTGCCAGCAGCTTCATCTCTGGAAACACCATATATTTT. Protein sequence: CASSFISGNTIYF.

V is TRBV7-2 and J is TRBJ1-2, with a weak D call TRBD1 (5 bases). The length of the CDR3 is 13 residues. The germline V gene has CDR1 SGHTA and CDR2 FQGNSA. With 0 bases removed from V and 8 bases from J, the gap between germline ends came to 10 bases. This CDR3 reads CASSLALPGGYTF. The CDR3 region has the DNA TGTGCCAGCAGCTTAGCGCTCCCAGGGGGCTACACCTTC.

The chain combines TRBV15 with TRBJ1-1; 8 bases agree with TRBD1. The V gene end was trimmed by 2 bases and the J gene end by 4 bases; junction bases not matched to a gene: 3. In germline, CDR1 is LNHNV, CDR2 YYDKDF (reference sequence). CDR3 length equals 14 residues. CDR3 in DNA: TGTGCCACCAGCAGACAGGGGGCTATCACTGAAGCTTTCTTT. Protein sequence: CATSRQGAITEAFF.